This T cell receptor beta chain was found in a study of T cell responses to AZD1222 COVID-19 vaccine. Broader study findings: Spike-wide coverage was observed for vaccine-associated CD4 TCRs, with dominant responses at 160-218 and 743-854. Most donors were white British and more were female, and clonal diversity was possibly underestimated.

In the case of this clone: Antigen specificity is unknown.

Assay used: immunoSEQ multiplex PCR; TCRdb lists only in-frame clones, some missing. The sample includes 80,000 to 95,000 clones, over 75% of them seen just once. Trimming took off 5 bases at V and 4 bases at J, with 14 bases between the two ends. CDR3 size: 14 residues. Germline V gene sequence: CDR1 LNHDA, CDR2 SQIVND (reference sequence). Sequenced here: peripheral blood, sampled 28 days after the second AZD1222 dose. This clonotype was sampled from an adult who received the AZD1222 COVID-19 vaccine. The V call is TRBV19, the J call TRBJ2-5, with D unclear. For the CDR3, the DNA is TGTGCCAGTAGTTCGGGCCCAAATGGAGAGACCCAGTACTTC. This gives the protein CASSSGPNGETQYF.